This T cell receptor (beta chain) stems from a study of graft-versus-host responses after intestinal transplantation. Study-wide background: Anti-thymocyte globulin induction preceded two to four years of tacrolimus and steroid maintenance in all recipients.

With regard to this clone: Its antigen remains unknown.

Looked up from germline, CDR1 is SEHNR and CDR2 is FQNEAQ (reference sequence). Trimming stripped 4 bases from V and 7 bases from J, with 20 bases between. This CDR3 has 16 residues. Profiling relied on immunoSEQ multiplex PCR, and the TCRdb table lists in-frame clones only, not all of them. The sample contains approximately 70,000 clones, roughly 90% of which appear only once. This sequence was found in a human donor who received an intestinal transplant. The starting material was unstimulated CD8+ T cells sorted from spleen or lymph node cells, obtained before intestinal transplant. The V gene is TRBV7-9, the J gene TRBJ2-1, with a tentative D call TRBD2 (5 bases). The CDR3 DNA is TGTGCCAGCAGCTCGAGAGCGGAACACCTCAGGAATGAGCAGTTCTTC. It yields the protein CASSSRAEHLRNEQFF.